Included here is one T cell receptor (beta chain) sequence, with context. CDR3 length: 13 amino acids. The V end was cut by 1 base, the J end by 6 bases, with 10 bases between. In germline, CDR1 is SGHTA, CDR2 FQGTGA. This record comes from a study of cytomegalovirus exposure and HLA in healthy donors. The PCR used 60 Vbeta and 13 Jbeta primers. Some clones are missing from TCRdb's copy, which holds only in-frame ones; the method was immunoSEQ multiplex PCR. The sample holds under 150,000 clones, 70% to 85% seen once. V gene TRBV7-3 combines with J gene TRBJ2-7; D not certain. The sequencing sample was made of PBMCs. The TCR sequence derives from a boy aged 5-17 years in good health and CMV-seronegative. The CDR3 nucleotides read TGTGCCAGCAGCTTAAATCCCGGCGGCGAGCAGTACTTC. Protein: CASSLNPGGEQYF.